The 26 T cell receptor beta chains presented below share a single source sample, sequenced in a study of HIV-infected children after antiretroviral therapy interruption. The TCR library was built from RNA with a 3' RACE protocol and unique molecular identifiers. MiXCR, applied by TCRdb to the 3' RACE reads, yields one record per CDR3 protein. The sample has fewer than 7,500 distinct CDR3 sequences, about 17% seen once. The treatment: PENTA 11 planned treatment interruption arm or continuous ART arm. Specimen: CD45RO+ CD8+ T cells from PBMCs, pooled from several time points, collected from a donor given antiretroviral therapy, either interrupted or continuous. The subset was: memory CD8+ CD45RO+ CD45RA- T cells. The receptor set was obtained from a pool of human donors with HIV.

This chain connects TRBV19 to TRBJ2-4; 8 bases line up with TRBD1. This CDR3 is built from 15 residues. With V trimmed by 6 bases and J by 1 base, 5 bases remained unmatched. In germline, CDR1 is LNHDA, CDR2 SQIVND (reference sequence). The CDR3 loop reads CASRGTGGAKNIQYF. The CDR3 coding sequence is TGTGCCAGTAGAGGTACAGGGGGGGCCAAAAACATTCAGTACTTC.

This chain links TRBV7-2 with TRBJ2-6; D gene ambiguous. This CDR3 has 16 amino acids. Germline assignment: CDR1 SGHTA and CDR2 FQGNSA. Trimming left V 0 bases short and J 0 bases short, with 6 bases between. CDR3 region: CASSLATFSGANVLTF. CDR3 sequence (DNA): TGTGCCAGCAGCTTAGCCACCTTCTCTGGGGCCAACGTCCTGACTTTC.

This clonotype was seen at least ten times. CDR3 nucleotide sequence: TGTGCCAGCAGCCAGGACCTAGCGGGAGGCTCTGATGAGCAGTTCTTC. Translation: CASSQDLAGGSDEQFF. The gene calls are TRBV14 and TRBJ2-1, with TRBD2 matching over 11 bases. This CDR3 has 16 amino acids. Looked up from germline, CDR1 is SGHDN and CDR2 is FVKESK. V gave up 3 bases and J gave up 8 bases; unmatched junction bases: 9.

This clonotype came up many times. The genes are TRBV5-1 and TRBJ2-3, with D uncertain. Trimming pared 4 bases from V and 3 bases from J, leaving 6 bases between. In germline, CDR1 is SGHRS, CDR2 YFSETQ. The CDR3 length is 12 residues. The CDR3, as DNA: TGCGCCAGCAGCCTAAGAACAGATACGCAGTATTTT. It encodes CASSLRTDTQYF.

This clonotype was seen repeatedly, ten times or more. V is TRBV9 and J is TRBJ2-1, with 7 bases aligning to TRBD2. Trimming removed 3 bases from V and 9 bases from J; junction bases left unmatched: 6. Germline CDR1 reads SGDLS; CDR2 reads YYNGEE. The CDR3 is made up of 13 amino acids. This CDR3 is CASSARLAAEQFF. CDR3 DNA: TGTGCCAGCAGCGCCCGACTAGCAGCTGAGCAGTTCTTC.

This clonotype ranks as medium-sized. The rearrangement links TRBV13 to TRBJ2-1; no clear D gene. This CDR3 has 14 residues. Trimming took 5 bases from V and 2 from J, leaving 10 bases between them. Germline V gives CDR1 PRHDT, CDR2 FYEKMQ (reference sequence). CDR3: CASSHQTTYNEQFF. The DNA of the CDR3 is TGTGCCAGCAGCCACCAGACCACCTACAATGAGCAGTTCTTC.

This clonotype was counted ten times or more. The chain combines TRBV12-3 or TRBV12-4 with TRBJ1-1, with D possibly being TRBD1 (5 bases). CDR3 length: 15 residues. The germline V and J ends were trimmed by 5 bases and 0 bases, with 13 bases remaining between them. The CDR3, as DNA: TGTGCCAGCAGTCGACAGAGACTCATGAACACTGAAGCTTTCTTT. The encoded protein is CASSRQRLMNTEAFF.

This chain uses TRBV10-3 with TRBJ2-7; D not resolved. In germline, CDR1 is ENHRY, CDR2 SYGVKD. The V end lost 0 bases, the J end lost 4 bases, and 4 bases lay between the germline ends. The CDR3 contains 12 residues. CDR3 protein: CAISESGYEQYF. The CDR3 bases are TGTGCCATCAGTGAGTCGGGATACGAGCAGTACTTC.

The chain joins TRBV20-1 to TRBJ2-5; TRBD2 agrees at 11 bases. Germline CDR1 is DFQATT and CDR2 is SNEGSKA (reference sequence). Trimming took 5 bases from V and 4 from J; bases not matched to a gene: 6. The CDR3 is 14 residues long. CDR3 nucleotides: TGCAGTGCTTTAGCGGGAGGGCAAGGAGAGACCCAGTACTTC. It codes for CSALAGGQGETQYF.

By share, this clonotype ranks as medium-sized. A junction boundary mismatches the germline segment, possibly from a read error. V and J are TRBV28 and TRBJ1-2; D may be TRBD1 (6 bases). CDR3 length: 10 residues. Germline values: CDR1 MDHEN, CDR2 SYDVKM. The CDR3 DNA reads as TGCCAACAGGGTCACTATGGCTACACCTTC. Its protein is CQQGHYGYTF.

This clonotype is labeled medium-sized (0.01 to 0.1%). The CDR3 reads CSPVGAGRDTQYF. The CDR3 nucleotides read TGCAGCCCTGTCGGGGCAGGGCGGGATACGCAGTATTTT. The V gene is TRBV29-1, the J gene TRBJ2-3; the D gene could be TRBD1 or TRBD2 (5 bases each). The V gene lost 8 bases and the J gene lost 6 bases, with 18 bases spanning the gap. CDR1 is SQVTM and CDR2 is ANQGSEA in the germline V gene. The CDR3 extends over 13 amino acids.

This clonotype is categorized as medium-sized (0.01 to 0.1%). This rearrangement joins TRBV12-3 or TRBV12-4 to TRBJ2-1; 9 positions agree with TRBD2. The V segment lost 3 bases and the J segment 8 bases; nucleotides outside the gene matches: 8. The CDR3 contains 15 residues. The CDR3 region has the DNA TGTGCCAGCAGTTTGCCTGGGACTAGCTTCTATGAGCAGTTCTTC. Amino acids: CASSLPGTSFYEQFF.

The sample holds one count of this clonotype. V is TRBV6-6 and J is TRBJ2-1; 13 bases align to TRBD2. The CDR3 totals 17 residues. Germline CDR1 and CDR2: MNHNY and SVGAGI (reference sequence). Trimming cost V 0 bases and J 3 bases; bases outside gene matches: 2. The CDR3 sequence is CASSYSGLAGIYNEQFF. The CDR3, as DNA: TGTGCCAGCAGTTACTCGGGACTAGCGGGGATCTACAATGAGCAGTTCTTC.

This clonotype came up many times. V gene TRBV5-8 combines with J gene TRBJ2-3; D remains ambiguous. This CDR3 contains 15 residues. CDR1 is SGHTS, CDR2 YDEGEE, per germline. V was shortened by 1 base and J by 0 bases, with 9 bases between the two germline ends. In nucleotides, the CDR3 is TGTGCCAGCAGCTTGTCCCCACCTAGCACAGATACGCAGTATTTT. It is translated as CASSLSPPSTDTQYF.

This clonotype has a count of ten or more. J is TRBJ2-7 and V is TRBV20-1, with no clear D. Germline CDR1 DFQATT, CDR2 SNEGSKA (reference sequence). V was trimmed by 2 bases and J by 3 bases, leaving 11 bases between them. The CDR3 runs 13 residues. This CDR3 is CSARSPSLYEQYF. The CDR3 bases are TGCAGTGCTAGATCCCCGTCTCTCTACGAGCAGTACTTC.

At least ten counts were recorded for this clonotype. The V gene is TRBV27, the J gene TRBJ2-3; D assignment may be TRBD1 or TRBD2 (5 bases each). The CDR3 has 16 residues. Trimming pared 4 bases from V and 1 base from J, leaving 15 bases between. Germline assignment: CDR1 MNHEY and CDR2 SMNVEV (reference sequence). The CDR3 region is CASSYIGGWGTDTQYF. The CDR3 region has the DNA TGTGCCAGCAGTTACATTGGGGGTTGGGGCACAGATACGCAGTATTTT.

This chain uses TRBV12-1 with TRBJ2-5; TRBD1, the D gene given by the table, was not confirmed from the DNA. TRBV12-1 is a listed pseudogene. This CDR3 has 16 residues. CDR3 region: CASSSQPRTAEETQYF. As DNA, the CDR3 is TGTGCCAGCAGCTCCCAACCTCGGACAGCCGAAGAGACCCAGTACTTC.

This clonotype has at least ten counts. The chain recombines TRBV19 with TRBJ2-7; D gene uncertain. The CDR3 is made up of 14 amino acids. Germline V lookup: CDR1 LNHDA, CDR2 SQIVND (reference sequence). V dropped 2 bases and J dropped 0 bases, with 8 bases sitting between them. CDR3 in amino acids: CASSIRVFSYEQYF. The DNA for the CDR3 is TGTGCCAGTAGTATACGAGTATTCTCCTACGAGCAGTACTTC.

This clonotype is hyperexpanded within its sample. The CDR3 loop reads CASSSGTSGGTDTQYF. In DNA form, the CDR3 reads TGTGCCAGCAGCTCCGGGACTAGCGGGGGCACAGATACGCAGTATTTT. The chain uses TRBV7-9 and TRBJ2-3; 13 bases are a match to TRBD2. Germline CDR1 and CDR2: SEHNR and FQNEAQ (reference sequence). J was trimmed by 1 base and V by 4 bases; bases with no gene match: 2. The CDR3 is 16 amino acids.

This clonotype was detected many times. In DNA form, the CDR3 reads TGTGCCAGCAGTTACTCGTCCCATATAGTCAAGATACTCGCCTACGAGCAGTACTTC. It yields the protein CASSYSSHIVKILAYEQYF. The chain carries TRBV6-5 and TRBJ2-7; D is ambiguous. The length of the CDR3 is 19 residues. The ends were cut back, 0 bases at V and 2 bases at J, with 23 bases in the middle. Germline V gives CDR1 MNHEY, CDR2 SVGAGI.

This clonotype was recorded many times. The chain combines TRBV10-2 with TRBJ2-1, with 7 nucleotides matching TRBD1. CDR1 and CDR2 (germline): WSHSY, SAAADI. This CDR3 has 13 residues. V was clipped by 7 bases and J by 7 bases; unmatched bases: 7. DNA for the CDR3: TGCGCCAGCATCCAGACAGGGTGGAATGAGCAGTTCTTC. Protein: CASIQTGWNEQFF.

This clonotype is medium-sized (0.01 to 0.1%) in the sample. The rearrangement uses TRBV27 and TRBJ2-7; a possible D gene is TRBD1 (6 bases). The CDR3 runs to 15 residues. Germline CDR1 is MNHEY and CDR2 is SMNVEV (reference sequence). The V end was cut by 6 bases, the J end by 0 bases, with 15 bases between. CDR3 in amino acids: CASSSHDRSSYEQYF. The CDR3 DNA reads TGTGCCAGCAGCTCTCACGACAGGAGCTCCTACGAGCAGTACTTC.

This clonotype was counted once. In DNA form, the CDR3 reads TGTGCCGGAGGGGAGCTGTTTTTT. Its protein product is CAGGELFF. The chain carries TRBV11-1 and TRBJ2-2; D is undetermined. CDR3 length equals 8 residues. V was trimmed by 11 bases and J by 8 bases, leaving 3 bases between them. Germline CDR1 is SGHAT and CDR2 is FQDESV (reference sequence).

This clonotype rates as large. V gene TRBV15 combines with J gene TRBJ1-4; 7 nucleotides align to TRBD1. Germline-derived CDR1 and CDR2 are LNHNV and YYDKDF (reference sequence). Unmatched junction bases numbered 11, after V lost 5 bases and J lost 8 bases. The CDR3 is made up of 15 amino acids. The CDR3 DNA sequence: TGTGCCACCAGCGAGAGTACAGGGGCGAGGGAAAAACTGTTTTTT. It codes for CATSESTGAREKLFF.

This chain connects TRBV15 to TRBJ2-3; tentatively, D is TRBD1 (6 bases). This CDR3 has 13 residues. Germline V gene lookup returns CDR1 LNHNV and CDR2 YYDKDF (reference sequence). Trimming shortened V by 6 bases and J by 1 base, and 8 bases separated the two germline ends. The DNA of the CDR3 is TGTGCCACCAGTCGACAGGGCACAGATACGCAGTATTTT. Its translation is CATSRQGTDTQYF.

This clonotype was detected many times. V and J are TRBV6-2 or TRBV6-3 and TRBJ1-2; D perhaps matches TRBD1 (5 bases). V was trimmed by 4 bases and J by 3 bases, leaving 12 bases between them. The CDR3 sequence is 14 residues long. The germline V gene encodes CDR1 MNHEY and CDR2 SVGEGT. CDR3 residues: CASSSSGGYYGYTF. The CDR3 DNA reads as TGTGCCAGCAGTTCCTCCGGGGGATACTATGGCTACACCTTC.